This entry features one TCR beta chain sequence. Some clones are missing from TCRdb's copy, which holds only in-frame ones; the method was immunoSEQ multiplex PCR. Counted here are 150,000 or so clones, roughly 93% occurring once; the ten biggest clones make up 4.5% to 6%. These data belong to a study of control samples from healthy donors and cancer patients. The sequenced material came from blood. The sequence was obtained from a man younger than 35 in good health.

The CDR3 spells CASSQDAGRNTEAFF. DNA for the CDR3: TGTGCCAGCAGCCAAGACGCAGGGAGGAACACTGAAGCTTTCTTT. This chain connects TRBV3-1 (or the pseudogene TRBV3-2) to TRBJ1-1; TRBD1 is a possible D gene (5 bases). CDR1 and CDR2 (germline): LGHDT, YNNKEL (reference sequence). Trimming removed 0 bases at V and 1 base at J, with 9 bases between. This CDR3 region has 15 residues.